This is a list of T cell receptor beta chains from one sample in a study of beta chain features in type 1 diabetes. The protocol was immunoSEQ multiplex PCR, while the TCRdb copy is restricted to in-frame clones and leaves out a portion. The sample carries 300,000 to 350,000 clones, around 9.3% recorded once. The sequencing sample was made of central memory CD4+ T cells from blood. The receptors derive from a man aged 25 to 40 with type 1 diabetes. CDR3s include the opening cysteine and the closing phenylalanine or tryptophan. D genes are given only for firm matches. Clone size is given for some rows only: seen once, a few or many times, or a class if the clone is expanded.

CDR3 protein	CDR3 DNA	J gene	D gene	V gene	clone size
CASSRGTGNTEAFF	TGTGCCAGCAGCCGAGGGACAGGGAACACTGAAGCTTTCTTT	TRBJ1-1	TRBD1	TRBV14	many
CASSLGAGSNQPQHF	TGTGCCAGCAGCTTAGGGGCAGGCAGCAATCAGCCCCAGCATTTT	TRBJ1-5	-	TRBV7-2	-
CASTGSHLDTGELFF	TGTGCCAGCACAGGTTCTCATCTCGACACCGGGGAGCTGTTTTTT	TRBJ2-2	-	TRBV2	few
CASSSSGVGTDTQYF	TGCGCCAGCAGCTCTAGCGGGGTCGGCACAGATACGCAGTATTTT	TRBJ2-3	TRBD2	TRBV5-1	few
CASSSPTGGAYNEQFF	TGCGCCAGCAGCTCTCCGACAGGGGGCGCTTACAATGAGCAGTTCTTC	TRBJ2-1	TRBD1	TRBV10-1	-
CASSSQGDYGYTF	TGCGCCAGCAGCTCACAGGGGGACTATGGCTACACCTTC	TRBJ1-2	TRBD1	TRBV5-1	-
CASSFGPIHTGELFF	TGTGCCAGCAGCTTCGGACCGATTCACACCGGGGAGCTGTTTTTT	TRBJ2-2	-	TRBV7-2	few
CASSPTSGGPQETQYF	TGCGCCAGCAGCCCGACTAGCGGGGGCCCACAAGAGACCCAGTACTTC	TRBJ2-5	TRBD2	TRBV5-1	-
CASSPGQGPRTLSTEAFF	TGCGCCAGCAGCCCGGGACAGGGTCCTAGAACTTTGAGCACTGAAGCTTTCTTT	TRBJ1-1	TRBD1	TRBV4-1	-
CASSPGGGVSPLHF	TGCGCCAGCAGCCCGGGAGGGGGGGTCTCACCCCTCCACTTT	TRBJ1-6	-	TRBV4-3	-
CASSLAGGPYGYTF	TGTGCCAGCAGCTTAGCGGGAGGCCCCTATGGCTACACCTTC	TRBJ1-2	-	TRBV7-8	-
CASSRGAEQFF	TGTGCCAGCAGCCGGGGGGCTGAGCAGTTCTTC	TRBJ2-1	-	TRBV11-2	few
CASSPRRTVHF	TGCGCCAGCAGCCCTAGGCGGACAGTGCACTTC	TRBJ2-7	-	TRBV23-1	many
CASSLGRGNQPQHF	TGTGCCAGCAGTCTGGGACGGGGAAATCAGCCCCAGCATTTT	TRBJ1-5	-	TRBV6-5	few
CSAGAGEETQYF	TGCAGCGCCGGCGCGGGAGAGGAGACCCAGTACTTC	TRBJ2-5	TRBD2	TRBV29-1	few
CASSFPHKLNTGELFF	TGTGCCAGCAGTTTTCCGCATAAACTTAACACCGGGGAGCTGTTTTTT	TRBJ2-2	-	TRBV27	few
CASSETDPVNSPLHF	TGTGCCAGCAGTGAGACAGATCCTGTAAATTCACCCCTCCACTTT	TRBJ1-6	-	TRBV2	-
CASSYTPLAGGYEQYF	TGTGCCAGCAGCTATACCCCCCTAGCGGGCGGCTACGAGCAGTACTTC	TRBJ2-7	TRBD2	TRBV6-6	few
CAISGMGEAYNEQFF	TGTGCCATCAGTGGAATGGGTGAGGCCTACAATGAGCAGTTCTTC	TRBJ2-1	-	TRBV10-3	few
CASSSPRRQRTGELFF	TGTGCCAGCAGTTCCCCTCGCAGGCAGCGCACCGGGGAGCTGTTTTTT	TRBJ2-2	-	TRBV27	-
CSVEVGARGGELFF	TGCAGCGTTGAAGTCGGGGCCCGGGGCGGGGAGCTGTTTTTT	TRBJ2-2	-	TRBV29-1	few
CASSERRAYEQYF	TGTGCCAGCAGCGAACGGAGGGCCTACGAGCAGTACTTC	TRBJ2-7	-	TRBV7-8	-